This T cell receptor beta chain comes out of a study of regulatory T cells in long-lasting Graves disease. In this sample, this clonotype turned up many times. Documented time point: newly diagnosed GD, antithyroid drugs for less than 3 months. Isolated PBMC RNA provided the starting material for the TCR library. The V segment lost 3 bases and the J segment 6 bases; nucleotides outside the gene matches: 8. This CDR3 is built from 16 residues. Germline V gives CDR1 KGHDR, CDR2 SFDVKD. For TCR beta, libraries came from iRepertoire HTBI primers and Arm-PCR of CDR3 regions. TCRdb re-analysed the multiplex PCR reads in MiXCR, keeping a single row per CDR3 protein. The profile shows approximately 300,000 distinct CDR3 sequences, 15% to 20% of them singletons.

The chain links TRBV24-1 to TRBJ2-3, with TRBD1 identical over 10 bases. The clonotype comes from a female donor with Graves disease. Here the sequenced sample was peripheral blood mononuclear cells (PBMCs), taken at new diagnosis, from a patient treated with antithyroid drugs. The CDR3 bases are TGTGCCACCAGTGATCGGGACAGGGGAATTTTGGATACGCAGTATTTT. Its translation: CATSDRDRGILDTQYF.